This T cell receptor beta chain was identified in a study of cytomegalovirus exposure and HLA in healthy donors. Points from the study as a whole: For most TCR beta V segments, an earlier analysis put the productive rate at about 87% or about 30% of the time. Association of a missense DCLRE1C variant with TCR beta V- and J-gene trimming was reported in a later analysis.

The PCR had 60 Vbeta and 13 Jbeta primers. Assay used: immunoSEQ multiplex PCR; TCRdb lists only in-frame clones, some missing. The sample consists of about 160,000 clones, roughly 87% of them appearing once. A word on this clone: Its antigen is unidentified.

The germline V gene encodes CDR1 KGHSH and CDR2 LQKENI. The CDR3 extends over 17 amino acids. Trimming removed 4 bases at V and 0 bases at J, with 16 bases between. J is TRBJ2-1 and V is TRBV18; a possible D gene is TRBD1 (5 bases). Sequenced material: PBMCs. The origin of this receptor is a woman aged 25 to 39 in good health and CMV-seronegative. This CDR3 reads CASSRGRQPSSYNEQFF. DNA for the CDR3: TGTGCCAGCTCACGAGGTCGACAGCCGAGCTCCTACAATGAGCAGTTCTTC.